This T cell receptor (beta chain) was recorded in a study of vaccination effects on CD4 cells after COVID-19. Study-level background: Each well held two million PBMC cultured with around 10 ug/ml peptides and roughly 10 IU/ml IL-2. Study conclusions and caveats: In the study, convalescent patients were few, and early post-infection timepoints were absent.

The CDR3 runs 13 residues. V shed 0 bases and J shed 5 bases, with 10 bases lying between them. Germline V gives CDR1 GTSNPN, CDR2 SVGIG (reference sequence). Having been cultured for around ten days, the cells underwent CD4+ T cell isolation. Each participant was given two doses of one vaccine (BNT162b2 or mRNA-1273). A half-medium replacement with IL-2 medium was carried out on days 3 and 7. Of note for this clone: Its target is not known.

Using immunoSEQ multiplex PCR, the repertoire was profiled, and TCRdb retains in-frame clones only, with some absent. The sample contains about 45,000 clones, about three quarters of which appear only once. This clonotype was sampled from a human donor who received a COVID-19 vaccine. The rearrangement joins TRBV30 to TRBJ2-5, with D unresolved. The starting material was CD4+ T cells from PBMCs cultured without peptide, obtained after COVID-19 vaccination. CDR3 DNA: TGTGCCTGGAGTGTACGTCTTGGGGAGACCCAGTACTTC. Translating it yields CAWSVRLGETQYF.